The sequence of this T cell receptor beta chain was determined in a study of Ad26.COV2.S vaccination and SARS-CoV-2 variants. Study-level results: Total T cell responses were possibly underestimated by TCR breadth and depth analyses. Substantial post-vaccination breadth of spike-specific CD8+ and CD4+ T cell responses was reported.

Indicated treatment: over 15 received Ad26.COV2.S at low or high dose, single or two shots; several received placebo; per-sample allocation not given. Repertoires come from day 63 after the first vaccine or placebo injection. For this clone: What it recognizes is unknown.

TCRdb's table, derived via immunoSEQ multiplex PCR, lists solely in-frame clones and lacks some. The data show some 450,000 clones, around 90% seen once. Losses at the gene ends were 1 base for V and 9 bases for J; bases not matched to a gene: 9. The CDR3 consists of 17 residues. The germline CDR1 and CDR2 sequences are MGHRA and YSYEKL. Source: peripheral blood, taken in a trial of Ad26.COV2.S vaccine versus placebo. The TCR sequence derives from a person aged 18-65 years who received the Ad26.COV2.S COVID-19 vaccine or a placebo. The chain uses TRBV4-1 and TRBJ2-1; 13 bases line up with TRBD2. The CDR3 DNA sequence: TGCGCCAGCAGCCAAGCGTCCGGACTAGCGGGAGCATTTGAGCAGTTCTTC. This translates into CASSQASGLAGAFEQFF.